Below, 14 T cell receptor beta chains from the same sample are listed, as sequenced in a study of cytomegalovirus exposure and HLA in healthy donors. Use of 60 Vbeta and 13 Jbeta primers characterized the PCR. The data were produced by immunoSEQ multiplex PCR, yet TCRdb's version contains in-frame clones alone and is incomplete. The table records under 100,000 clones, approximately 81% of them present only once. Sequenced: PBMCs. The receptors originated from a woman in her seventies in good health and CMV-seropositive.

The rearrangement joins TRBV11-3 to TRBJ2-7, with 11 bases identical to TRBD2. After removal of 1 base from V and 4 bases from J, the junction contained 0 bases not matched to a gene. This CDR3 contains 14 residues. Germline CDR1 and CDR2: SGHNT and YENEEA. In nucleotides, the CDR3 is TGTGCCAGCAGCTTAGGACTAGCGGGATACGAGCAGTACTTC. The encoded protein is CASSLGLAGYEQYF. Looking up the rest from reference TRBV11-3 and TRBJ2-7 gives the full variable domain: EAGVVQSPRYKIIEKKQPVAFWCNPISGHNTLYWYLQNLGQGPELLIRYENEEAVDDSQLPKDRFSAERLKGVDSTLKIQPAELGDSAVYLCASSLGLAGYEQYFGPGTRLTVT.

The chain's CDR3 is CASSQDDTGVDEQFF. In DNA form, the CDR3 reads TGTGCCAGCAGCCAAGATGATACGGGAGTGGATGAGCAGTTCTTC. The chain couples TRBV14 to TRBJ2-1, with D possibly matching TRBD2 (6 bases). Trimming shortened V by 0 bases and J by 8 bases, and 14 bases separated the two germline ends. Germline CDR1 reads SGHDN; CDR2 reads FVKESK. CDR3 length equals 15 residues.

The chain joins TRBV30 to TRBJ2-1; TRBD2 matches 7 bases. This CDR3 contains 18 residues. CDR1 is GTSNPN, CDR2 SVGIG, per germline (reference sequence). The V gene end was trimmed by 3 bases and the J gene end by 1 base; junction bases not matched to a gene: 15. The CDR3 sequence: CAWSSTAGGRISYNEQFF. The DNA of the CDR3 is TGTGCCTGGAGCTCCACGGCCGGCGGGAGAATTTCCTACAATGAGCAGTTCTTC. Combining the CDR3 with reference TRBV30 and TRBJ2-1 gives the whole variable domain SQTIHQWPATLVQPVGSPLSLECTVEGTSNPNLYWYRQAAGRGLQLLFYSVGIGQISSEVPQNLSASRPQDRQFILSSKKLLLSDSGFYLCAWSSTAGGRISYNEQFFGPGTRLTVL.

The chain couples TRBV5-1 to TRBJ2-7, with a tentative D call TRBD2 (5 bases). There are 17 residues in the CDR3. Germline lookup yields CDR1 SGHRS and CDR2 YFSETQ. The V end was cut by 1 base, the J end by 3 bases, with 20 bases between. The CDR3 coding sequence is TGCGCCAGCAGCTTGAGAGTCGGTTCGGGGAAGGGCTACGAGCAGTACTTC. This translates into CASSLRVGSGKGYEQYF.

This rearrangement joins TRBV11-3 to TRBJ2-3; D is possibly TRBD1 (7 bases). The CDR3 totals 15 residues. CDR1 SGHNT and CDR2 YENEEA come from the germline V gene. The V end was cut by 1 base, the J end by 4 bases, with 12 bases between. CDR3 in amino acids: CASSLGTTGADTQYF. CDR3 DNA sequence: TGTGCCAGCAGCTTAGGGACTACAGGGGCAGATACGCAGTATTTT.

CDR3: CASSLGTGFQETQYF. CDR3 coding DNA: TGCGCCAGCAGCTTGGGGACAGGGTTCCAAGAGACCCAGTACTTC. The chain is built from TRBV5-1 and TRBJ2-5, with TRBD1 identical over 8 bases. The CDR3 is made up of 15 amino acids. CDR1 is SGHRS and CDR2 is YFSETQ in the germline V gene. V dropped 0 bases and J dropped 1; count of bases not matched to a gene: 2.

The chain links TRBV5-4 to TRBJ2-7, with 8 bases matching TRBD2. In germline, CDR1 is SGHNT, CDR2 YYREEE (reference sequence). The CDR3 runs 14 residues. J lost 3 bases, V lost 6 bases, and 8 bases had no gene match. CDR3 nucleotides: TGTGCCAGCACGACGAAGACTAGCGACTACGAGCAGTACTTC. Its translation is CASTTKTSDYEQYF.

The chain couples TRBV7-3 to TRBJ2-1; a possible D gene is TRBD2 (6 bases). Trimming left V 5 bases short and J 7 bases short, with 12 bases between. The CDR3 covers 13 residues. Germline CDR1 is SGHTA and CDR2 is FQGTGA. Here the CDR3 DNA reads TGTGCCAGCAGCCCCCGGAGGGATAATGAGCAGTTCTTC. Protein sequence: CASSPRRDNEQFF.

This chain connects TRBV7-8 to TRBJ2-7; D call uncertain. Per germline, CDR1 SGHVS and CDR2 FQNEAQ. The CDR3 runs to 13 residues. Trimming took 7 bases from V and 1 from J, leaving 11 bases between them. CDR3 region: CASTIGGSYEQYF. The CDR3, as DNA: TGTGCCAGCACCATCGGTGGTTCCTACGAGCAGTACTTC. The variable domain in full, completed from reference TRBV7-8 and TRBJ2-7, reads GAGVSQSPRYKVAKRGQDVALRCDPISGHVSLFWYQQALGQGPEFLTYFQNEAQLDKSGLPSDRFFAERPEGSVSTLKIQRTQQEDSAVYLCASTIGGSYEQYFGPGTRLTVT.

This chain's CDR3 is CASSPRTGALLEQYF. CDR3 in DNA: TGTGCCAGCAGCCCCCGGACAGGGGCTCTCCTCGAGCAGTACTTC. J is TRBJ2-7 and V is TRBV28; TRBD1 agrees at 9 bases. Looked up from germline, CDR1 is MDHEN and CDR2 is SYDVKM. This CDR3 comprises 15 residues. After removal of 6 bases from V and 6 bases from J, the junction contained 12 bases not matched to a gene.

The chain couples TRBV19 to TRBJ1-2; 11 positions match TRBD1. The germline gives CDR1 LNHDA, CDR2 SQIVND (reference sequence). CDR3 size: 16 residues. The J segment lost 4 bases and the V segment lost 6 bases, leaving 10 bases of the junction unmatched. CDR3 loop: CASSRDRGETSYGYTF. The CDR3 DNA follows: TGTGCCAGTAGCCGGGACAGGGGGGAAACCTCCTATGGCTACACCTTC.

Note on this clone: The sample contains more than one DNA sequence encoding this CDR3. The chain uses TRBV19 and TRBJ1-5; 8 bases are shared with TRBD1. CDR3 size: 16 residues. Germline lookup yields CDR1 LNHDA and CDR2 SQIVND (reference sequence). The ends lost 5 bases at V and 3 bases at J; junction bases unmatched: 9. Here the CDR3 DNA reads TGTGCCAGTAGTCCCCGACAGGGGATTTTCAATCAGCCCCAGCATTTT. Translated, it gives CASSPRQGIFNQPQHF.

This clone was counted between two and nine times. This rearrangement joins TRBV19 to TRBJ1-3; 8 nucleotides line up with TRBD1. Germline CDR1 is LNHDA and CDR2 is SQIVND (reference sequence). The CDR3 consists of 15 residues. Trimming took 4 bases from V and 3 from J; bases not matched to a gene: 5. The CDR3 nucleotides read TGTGCCAGTAGTACCGGACAGGGCTATGGAAACACCATATATTTT. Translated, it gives CASSTGQGYGNTIYF.

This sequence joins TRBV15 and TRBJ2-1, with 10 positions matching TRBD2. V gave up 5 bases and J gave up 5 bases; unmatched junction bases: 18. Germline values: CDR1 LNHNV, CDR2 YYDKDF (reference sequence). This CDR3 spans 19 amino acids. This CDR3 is CATSALAGASGSLNNEQFF. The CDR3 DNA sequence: TGTGCCACCAGCGCCCTGGCAGGGGCTAGCGGGAGTTTGAACAATGAGCAGTTCTTC.